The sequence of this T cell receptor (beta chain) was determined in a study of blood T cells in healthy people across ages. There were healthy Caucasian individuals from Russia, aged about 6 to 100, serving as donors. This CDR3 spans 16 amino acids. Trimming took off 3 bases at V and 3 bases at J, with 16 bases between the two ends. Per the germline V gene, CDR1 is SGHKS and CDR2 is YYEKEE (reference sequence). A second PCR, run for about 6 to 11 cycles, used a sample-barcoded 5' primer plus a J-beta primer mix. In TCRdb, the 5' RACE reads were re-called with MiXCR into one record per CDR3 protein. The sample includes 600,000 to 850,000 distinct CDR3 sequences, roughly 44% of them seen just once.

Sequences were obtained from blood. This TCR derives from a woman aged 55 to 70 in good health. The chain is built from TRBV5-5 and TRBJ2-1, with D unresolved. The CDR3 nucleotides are TGTGCCAGCAGCTGGATAGGGAAGGAGTACTACAATGAGCAGTTCTTC. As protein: CASSWIGKEYYNEQFF.